Presented here are 7 T cell receptor beta chains from one specimen sequenced in a study of T cells of healthy individuals. TCRdb reprocessed the 5' RACE reads with MiXCR, giving one entry per CDR3 protein. The sample carries over 95,000 distinct CDR3 sequences, approximately 15% recorded once. The receptors originated from a human donor in good health.

This clonotype was seen a handful of times. V gene TRBV11-2 combines with J gene TRBJ1-1; D gene uncertain. The CDR3 has 12 residues. Germline V lookup: CDR1 SGHAT, CDR2 FQNNGV. V lost 5 bases to trimming and J lost 2 bases, with 6 bases between them. The CDR3 nucleotides are TGTGCCAGCAGCCCACATAACACTGAAGCTTTCTTT. Translated: CASSPHNTEAFF. The variable domain in full, completed from reference TRBV11-2 and TRBJ1-1, reads EAGVAQSPRYKIIEKRQSVAFWCNPISGHATLYWYQQILGQGPKLLIQFQNNGVVDDSQLPKDRFSAERLKGVDSTLKIQPAKLEDSAVYLCASSPHNTEAFFGQGTRLTVV.

The gene calls are TRBV27 and TRBJ1-1, with TRBD1 matching over 7 bases. Trimming at V came to 7 bases and at J to 3 bases, leaving 8 bases not matched to a gene. The germline CDR1 and CDR2 sequences are MNHEY and SMNVEV (reference sequence). The length of the CDR3 is 14 residues. The CDR3: CASTRQGLDTEAFF. The DNA of the CDR3 is TGTGCCAGCACCAGACAGGGACTTGACACTGAAGCTTTCTTT.

By frequency in the sample, this clonotype is medium-sized. The chain recombines TRBV28 with TRBJ2-3, with D unresolved. Trimming shortened V by 6 bases and J by 2 bases, and 9 bases separated the two germline ends. This CDR3 is 13 amino acids long. The germline CDR1 and CDR2 sequences are MDHEN and SYDVKM. CDR3 amino acids: CASRSSFTDTQYF. The CDR3 nucleotides read TGTGCCAGCAGATCGAGCTTCACAGATACGCAGTATTTT. Complete variable domain (other parts from reference TRBV28 and TRBJ2-3): DVKVTQSSRYLVKRTGEKVFLECVQDMDHENMFWYRQDPGLGLRLIYFSYDVKMKEKGDIPEGYSVSREKKERFSLILESASTNQTSMYLCASRSSFTDTQYFGPGTRLTVL.

This clonotype came up many times. V is TRBV29-1 and J is TRBJ1-2; no clear D. The ends were cut back, 3 bases at V and 2 bases at J, with 13 bases in the middle. Germline CDR1 is SQVTM and CDR2 is ANQGSEA. This CDR3 has 14 residues. The DNA for the CDR3 is TGCAGCGTTGATTTGGAAGGAAGGAACTATGGCTACACCTTC. Translating gives CSVDLEGRNYGYTF.

The chain carries TRBV7-9 and TRBJ2-2; no firm D call. The V end lost 2 bases, the J end lost 10 bases, and 8 bases lay between the germline ends. The CDR3 is made up of 12 amino acids. CDR1 and CDR2 (germline): SEHNR, FQNEAQ (reference sequence). CDR3: CASSLRIQELFF. The CDR3, as DNA: TGTGCCAGCAGCTTACGGATTCAGGAGCTGTTTTTT.

This clonotype was seen only a few times. V and J are TRBV7-9 and TRBJ1-3, with 9 bases fitting TRBD1. V was pared by 4 bases and J by 5 bases, with 3 bases of the junction left unmatched. Germline V CDR1 and CDR2: SEHNR, FQNEAQ (reference sequence). CDR3 size: 14 residues. The CDR3: CASSSDRGRNTIYF. For the CDR3, the DNA is TGTGCCAGCAGCTCGGACAGGGGCAGAAACACCATATATTTT.

This clonotype showed up many times. The genes are TRBV14 and TRBJ2-7, with 8 bases fitting TRBD1. CDR3 length: 16 amino acids. Germline V lookup: CDR1 SGHDN, CDR2 FVKESK. The junction had 11 bases not matched to a gene; V was cut back by 2 bases and J by 5 bases. The CDR3 DNA is TGTGCCAGCAGCCAATTCCGAGCAGGGGGCGTGAACGAGCAGTACTTC. Amino acid sequence: CASSQFRAGGVNEQYF.